Below, 21 T cell receptor beta chains from the same sample are listed, as sequenced in a study of T cell repertoires in cytomegalovirus infection. Their antigens remain unidentified. TCRdb ran MiXCR on the reads and lists one entry per CDR3 protein. This table has roughly 990,000 distinct CDR3 sequences, approximately 31% appearing once. This specimen was cultured CD8+ T cells from PBMCs, taken from culture after CMV antigen stimulation. All receptors come from a human donor in good health (CMV status not recorded). Some clones in this sample may be carry-over from other donors' samples.

This chain joins TRBV7-9 and TRBJ1-6, with D possibly being TRBD1 (5 bases). Trimming left V 1 base short and J 2 bases short, with 9 bases between. This CDR3 comprises 16 residues. Germline CDR1 is SEHNR and CDR2 is FQNEAQ (reference sequence). CDR3 in DNA: TGTGCCAGCAGCTTAGGGGGGGTCGCCTATAATTCACCCCTCCACTTT. Encoded protein: CASSLGGVAYNSPLHF.

The chain has TRBV7-9 and TRBJ1-2, with TRBD1 matching over 7 bases. Trimming at V came to 6 bases and at J to 2 bases, leaving 6 bases not matched to a gene. The CDR3 covers 14 residues. CDR1 is SEHNR and CDR2 is FQNEAQ in the germline V gene (reference sequence). The DNA of the CDR3 is TGTGCCAGCAGGCCACCGGGACAGAACTATGGCTACACCTTC. This translates into CASRPPGQNYGYTF.

This clonotype was seen a few times. V is TRBV18 and J is TRBJ1-5; D remains unclear. V was shortened by 4 bases and J by 2 bases, with 9 bases between the two germline ends. CDR3 length equals 14 residues. Germline CDR1 reads KGHSH; CDR2 reads LQKENI. The CDR3 sequence is CASSHLLGNQPQHF. In DNA, the CDR3 is TGTGCCAGCTCACACTTGCTGGGCAATCAGCCCCAGCATTTT.

In this sample, this clonotype turned up a few times. The chain links TRBV19 to TRBJ1-1; TRBD1 is a possible D gene (5 bases). There are 16 residues in the CDR3. Germline V gives CDR1 LNHDA, CDR2 SQIVND (reference sequence). Trimming pared 0 bases from V and 0 bases from J, leaving 11 bases between. CDR3 amino acids: CASSIDLTAMNTEAFF. CDR3 DNA: TGTGCCAGTAGTATAGATCTGACAGCTATGAACACTGAAGCTTTCTTT. Together with reference TRBV19 and TRBJ1-1, the CDR3 gives the full variable domain: DGGITQSPKYLFRKEGQNVTLSCEQNLNHDAMYWYRQDPGQGLRLIYYSQIVNDFQKGDIAEGYSVSREKKESFPLTVTSAQKNPTAFYLCASSIDLTAMNTEAFFGQGTRLTVV.

There are a few counts of this clonotype. The chain carries TRBV19 and TRBJ1-2; 9 bases line up with TRBD1. V lost 7 bases and J lost 4; bases outside the gene matches: 13. Germline V lookup: CDR1 LNHDA, CDR2 SQIVND (reference sequence). This CDR3 has 16 amino acids. In DNA, the CDR3 is TGTGCCAGTACGATTTCCCCCGGACAGGGGAGCTATGGCTACACCTTC. Translation: CASTISPGQGSYGYTF.

The rearrangement uses TRBV2 and TRBJ1-1; D gene unclear. This CDR3 has 18 residues. The V gene's germline CDR1 is SNHLY and CDR2 FYNNEI. V gave up 2 bases and J gave up 0 bases, with 19 bases separating them. CDR3 nucleotides: TGTGCCAGCAGTGAATCGAAGGGATCCCGTTTACTGAACACTGAAGCTTTCTTT. As protein: CASSESKGSRLLNTEAFF.

This clonotype has a handful of counts. The J gene is TRBJ1-2, the V gene TRBV10-3; 7 positions match TRBD1. The CDR3 runs to 15 residues. The germline V gene has CDR1 ENHRY and CDR2 SYGVKD. J gave up 3 bases and V 6 bases, and 10 bases lay outside the gene matches. CDR3 nucleotides: TGTGCCATCAGGGAAATTGCCGGGACAGACTATGGCTACACCTTC. The encoded protein is CAIREIAGTDYGYTF.

The chain employs TRBV6-2 or TRBV6-3 and TRBJ1-5; D is uncertain. V was pared by 4 bases and J by 0 bases, with 10 bases between. CDR1 and CDR2 (germline): MNHEY, SVGEGT. The CDR3 consists of 15 residues. CDR3 in DNA: TGTGCCAGCAGTTCCGGGGTAGGTAGCAATCAGCCCCAGCATTTT. As protein: CASSSGVGSNQPQHF.

This clonotype has at least ten counts. This chain uses TRBV7-8 with TRBJ2-1; D unresolved. CDR1 and CDR2 from the germline V gene are SGHVS and FQNEAQ. The length of the CDR3 is 15 residues. The V end lost 4 bases, the J end lost 2 bases, and 12 bases lay between the germline ends. CDR3 DNA sequence: TGTGCCAGCAGCTATCCCATGAAACCCTACAATGAGCAGTTCTTC. Encoded protein: CASSYPMKPYNEQFF.

This clonotype showed up just a few times. The J gene is TRBJ1-2, the V gene TRBV27; no clear D. CDR3 length: 15 residues. Trimming removed 3 bases from V and 8 bases from J, with 19 bases in between. The germline V gene has CDR1 MNHEY and CDR2 SMNVEV (reference sequence). The CDR3 spells CASSLYADRFSGYTF. The DNA for the CDR3 is TGTGCCAGCAGTTTGTACGCGGACCGCTTCTCCGGCTACACCTTC.

This clonotype has more than one count but fewer than ten. The chain combines TRBV5-4 with TRBJ2-7, with TRBD1 as a possible D gene (6 bases). Germline values: CDR1 SGHNT, CDR2 YYREEE (reference sequence). Deletions cut 4 bases from V and 2 bases from J, with 13 bases between. This CDR3 comprises 14 residues. The CDR3 here is CASSTGTIAYEQYF. The CDR3 bases are TGTGCCAGCAGCACCGGGACAATTGCCTACGAGCAGTACTTC.

V and J are TRBV25-1 and TRBJ2-1; 8 positions match TRBD1. Germline CDR1 and CDR2: MGHDK and SYGVNS. This CDR3 region has 13 residues. The trim removed 8 bases at V and 4 bases at J, leaving 4 bases unmatched. The CDR3 protein is CASGRDRYNEQFF. The CDR3 nucleotides are TGTGCCAGCGGCCGGGACAGGTACAATGAGCAGTTCTTC.

The sample holds one count of this clonotype. The gene calls are TRBV19 and TRBJ2-2; 11 bases are a match to TRBD1. The CDR3 contains 17 residues. V lost 8 bases to trimming and J lost 0 bases; unmatched junction nucleotides: 8. CDR1 and CDR2 from the germline V gene are LNHDA and SQIVND (reference sequence). CDR3 DNA: TGTGCCAGTTCGAGGGACAGGGGGTGGTCGAACACCGGGGAGCTGTTTTTT. Its translation is CASSRDRGWSNTGELFF.

The sample holds a few counts of this clonotype. The chain has TRBV27 and TRBJ1-2; D is unclear. Germline values: CDR1 MNHEY, CDR2 SMNVEV (reference sequence). The CDR3 length is 15 residues. Deletions cut 6 bases from V and 5 bases from J, with 19 bases between. The CDR3 spells CASSPTVTVSYGYTF. The CDR3 region has the DNA TGTGCCAGCAGCCCAACAGTTACGGTATCATATGGCTACACCTTC.

CDR3 amino acids: CASSWVGVTDQPQHF. The DNA for the CDR3 is TGTGCCAGCAGTTGGGTAGGGGTTACTGATCAGCCCCAGCATTTT. The chain employs TRBV28 and TRBJ1-5; TRBD1 might be the D (5 bases). CDR3 length: 15 residues. Trimming left V 4 bases short and J 5 bases short, with 15 bases between. Germline CDR1 reads MDHEN; CDR2 reads SYDVKM.

The chain carries TRBV7-6 and TRBJ2-3; no reliable D call. Per germline, CDR1 SGHVS and CDR2 FNYEAQ. V lost 1 base to trimming and J lost 7 bases, with 9 bases between them. The CDR3 runs 13 residues. CDR3 protein: CASSLGPSHTQYF. CDR3 DNA sequence: TGTGCCAGCAGCTTAGGTCCCTCTCATACGCAGTATTTT.

This clonotype was counted a few times. This may stem from a read error, because a much larger clone lies one nucleotide away. The chain carries TRBV6-1 and TRBJ2-7; D gene unclear. With 5 bases removed from V and 6 bases from J, the gap between germline ends came to 8 bases. Germline lookup yields CDR1 MNHNS and CDR2 SASEGT. This CDR3 is built from 11 residues. The CDR3, as DNA: TGTGCCAGCAGTTCCTTCGGCGAGCAGTACTTC. Protein: CASSSFGEQYF.

This chain uses TRBV29-1 with TRBJ2-7, with D possibly being TRBD1 (6 bases). Trimming stripped 5 bases from V and 6 bases from J, with 11 bases between. This CDR3 contains 11 residues. The germline gives CDR1 SQVTM, CDR2 ANQGSEA. The CDR3 DNA reads as TGCAGCGTTTGGCAGGGGACCGAGCAGTACTTC. As protein: CSVWQGTEQYF.

V gene TRBV4-1 combines with J gene TRBJ2-3; possibly TRBD1 or TRBD2 for D (5 bases each). Between the trimmed V and J ends, which lost 0 bases and 5 bases, there was a span of 9 bases. The germline gives CDR1 MGHRA, CDR2 YSYEKL. The CDR3 has 14 amino acids. The CDR3 bases are TGCGCCAGCAGCCAAGAAGGGGCGGGAGATACGCAGTATTTT. Translated: CASSQEGAGDTQYF.

The chain couples TRBV24-1 to TRBJ2-6; the match to TRBD1 covers 10 bases. Germline V CDR1 and CDR2: KGHDR, SFDVKD. This CDR3 has 19 residues. V lost 1 base, J lost 3 bases, and 8 bases stayed unmatched. The CDR3 DNA reads TGTGCCACCAGTGATTTTCAGGACAGGGGGTTCTGTGGGGCCAACGTCCTGACTTTC. Its translation is CATSDFQDRGFCGANVLTF.

This clonotype has more than one count but fewer than ten. The chain carries TRBV2 and TRBJ2-1; TRBD1 agrees at 11 bases. In germline, CDR1 is SNHLY, CDR2 FYNNEI. The CDR3 has 15 amino acids. With 5 bases clipped from V and 6 bases from J, the junction kept 6 bases outside the gene matches. The CDR3 region is CASSLDRGLINEQFF. DNA for the CDR3: TGTGCCAGCAGTTTGGACAGGGGGCTTATCAATGAGCAGTTCTTC.